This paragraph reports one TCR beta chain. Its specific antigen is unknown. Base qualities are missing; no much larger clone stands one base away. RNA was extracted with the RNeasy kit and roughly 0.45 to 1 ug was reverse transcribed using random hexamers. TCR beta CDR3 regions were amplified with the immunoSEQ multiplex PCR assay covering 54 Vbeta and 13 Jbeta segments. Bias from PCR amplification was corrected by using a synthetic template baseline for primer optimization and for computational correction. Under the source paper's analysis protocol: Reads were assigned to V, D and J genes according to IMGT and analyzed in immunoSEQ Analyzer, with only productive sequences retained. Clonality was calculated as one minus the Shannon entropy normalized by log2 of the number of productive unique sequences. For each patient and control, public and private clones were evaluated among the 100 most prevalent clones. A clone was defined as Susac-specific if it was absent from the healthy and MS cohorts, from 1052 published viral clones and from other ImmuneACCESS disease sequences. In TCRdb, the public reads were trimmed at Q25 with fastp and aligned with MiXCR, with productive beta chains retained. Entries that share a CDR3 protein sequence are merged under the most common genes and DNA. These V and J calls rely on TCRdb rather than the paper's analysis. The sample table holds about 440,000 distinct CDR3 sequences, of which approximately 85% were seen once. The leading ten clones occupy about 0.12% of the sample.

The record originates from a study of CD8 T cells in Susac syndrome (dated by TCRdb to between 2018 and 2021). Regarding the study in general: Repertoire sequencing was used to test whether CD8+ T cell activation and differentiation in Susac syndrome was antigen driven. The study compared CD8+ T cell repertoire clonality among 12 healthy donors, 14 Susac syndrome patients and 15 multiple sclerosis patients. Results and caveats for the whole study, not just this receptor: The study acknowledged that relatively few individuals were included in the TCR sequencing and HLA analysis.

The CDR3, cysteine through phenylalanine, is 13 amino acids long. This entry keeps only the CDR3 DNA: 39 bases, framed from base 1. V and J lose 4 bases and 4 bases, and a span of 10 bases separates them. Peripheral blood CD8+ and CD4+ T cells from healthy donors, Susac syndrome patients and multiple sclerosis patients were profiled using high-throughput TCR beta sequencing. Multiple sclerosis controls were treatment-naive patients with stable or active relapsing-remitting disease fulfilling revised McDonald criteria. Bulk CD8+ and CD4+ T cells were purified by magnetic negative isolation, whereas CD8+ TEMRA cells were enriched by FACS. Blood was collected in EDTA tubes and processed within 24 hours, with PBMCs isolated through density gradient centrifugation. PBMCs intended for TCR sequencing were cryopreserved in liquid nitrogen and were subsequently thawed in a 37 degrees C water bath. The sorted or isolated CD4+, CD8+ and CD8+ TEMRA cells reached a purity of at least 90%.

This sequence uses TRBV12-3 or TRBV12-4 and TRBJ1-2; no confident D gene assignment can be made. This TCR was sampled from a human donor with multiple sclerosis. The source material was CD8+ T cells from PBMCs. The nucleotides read TGTGCCAGCAGTTCTCCCGGGCCCTATGGCTACACCTTC. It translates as CASSSPGPYGYTF.